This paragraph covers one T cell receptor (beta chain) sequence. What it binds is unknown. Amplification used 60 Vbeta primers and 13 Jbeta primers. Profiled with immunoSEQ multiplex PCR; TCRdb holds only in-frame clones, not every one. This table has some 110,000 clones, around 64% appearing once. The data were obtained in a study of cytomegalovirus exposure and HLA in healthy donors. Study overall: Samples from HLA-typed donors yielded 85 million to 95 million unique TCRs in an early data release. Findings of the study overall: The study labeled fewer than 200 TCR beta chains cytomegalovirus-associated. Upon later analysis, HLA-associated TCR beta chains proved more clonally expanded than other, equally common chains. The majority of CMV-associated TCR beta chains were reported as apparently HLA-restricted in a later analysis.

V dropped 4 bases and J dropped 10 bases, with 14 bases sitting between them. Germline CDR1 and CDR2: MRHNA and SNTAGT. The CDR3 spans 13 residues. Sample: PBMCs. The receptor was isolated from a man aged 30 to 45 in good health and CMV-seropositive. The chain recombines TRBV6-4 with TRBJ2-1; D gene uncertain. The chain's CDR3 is CASSVRFGVEQFF. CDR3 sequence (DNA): TGTGCCAGCAGTGTAAGATTCGGAGTAGAGCAGTTCTTC.